The rows below give T cell receptor beta chains drawn from one sample of a study of T-cell memory formation after mild COVID-19. A single record per CDR3 protein comes from TCRdb applying MiXCR to the 5' RACE reads. Of roughly 100,000 distinct CDR3 sequences in the sample, around 12% were seen once. The source material was PBMCs or a T cell subset sorted from them (not recorded which). These receptors were taken from an adult woman who had mild COVID-19 (a few samples of this study predate the infection). Cell type and time point are not known. The CDR3 runs from the conserved cysteine through the conserved F or W. The D gene is left open where the match is weak. Not all rows give a size; the values are once, few, many and, for expanded clones, a class.

v_gene	j_gene	abundance	d_gene	CDR3aa	CDR3nt
TRBV20-1	TRBJ2-7	many	TRBD2	CSARDVAAIAGQDYEQYF	TGCAGTGCTAGAGACGTTGCGGCGATAGCGGGCCAAGACTACGAGCAGTACTTC
TRBV7-2	TRBJ2-1	-	-	CASPTTPEGGSYNEQFF	TGTGCCAGCCCAACTACCCCCGAGGGGGGCTCCTACAATGAGCAGTTCTTC
TRBV4-1	TRBJ2-1	-	-	CASSQWVTTQPNEQFF	TGCGCCAGCAGCCAATGGGTGACAACTCAACCCAATGAGCAGTTCTTC
TRBV7-3	TRBJ2-3	few	TRBD1	CASQLMPGGTDTQYF	TGTGCCAGCCAGCTTATGCCAGGGGGAACAGATACGCAGTATTTT
TRBV5-4	TRBJ2-5	-	-	CASSGGSTASSWETQYF	TGTGCCAGCAGCGGGGGCTCGACGGCCAGTTCGTGGGAGACCCAGTACTTC
TRBV5-5	TRBJ2-7	-	TRBD2	CASSFGTSGEFYEQYF	TGTGCCAGCAGCTTCGGGACTAGCGGGGAGTTCTACGAGCAGTACTTC
TRBV2	TRBJ2-5	few	-	CASSGTVQETQYF	TGTGCCAGCAGTGGTACGGTACAAGAGACCCAGTACTTC
TRBV5-5	TRBJ1-1	-	-	CASTGGANTEAFF	TGTGCCAGCACCGGAGGGGCGAACACTGAAGCTTTCTTT
TRBV4-1	TRBJ2-2	-	TRBD1	CASSPPGGNTGELFF	TGCGCCAGCAGCCCCCCAGGGGGGAACACCGGGGAGCTGTTTTTT
TRBV24-1	TRBJ2-3	-	-	CATSDLVSTDTQYF	TGTGCCACCAGTGATTTGGTCTCCACAGATACGCAGTATTTT
TRBV4-1	TRBJ2-2	-	TRBD2	CASSQAEAGENTGELFF	TGCGCCAGCAGCCAAGCAGAAGCGGGGGAGAACACCGGGGAGCTGTTTTTT
TRBV12-3/TRBV12-4	TRBJ2-5	few	-	CASSSHPPLAPPETQYF	TGTGCCAGCAGTTCCCACCCTCCCCTAGCCCCCCCAGAGACCCAGTACTTC
TRBV4-2	TRBJ2-1	many	-	CASSQGLNNEQFF	TGTGCCAGCAGCCAAGGCCTAAACAATGAGCAGTTCTTC
TRBV27	TRBJ2-3	-	-	CASSPNTGTDTQYF	TGTGCCAGCAGTCCGAACACTGGGACAGATACGCAGTATTTT
TRBV7-2	TRBJ2-2	-	-	CASSLFEEFTGELFF	TGTGCCAGCAGCCTCTTTGAGGAGTTCACCGGGGAGCTGTTTTTT
TRBV5-6	TRBJ1-2	-	-	CASSSPGPMPGYTF	TGTGCCAGCAGCTCACCGGGCCCTATGCCTGGCTACACCTTC
TRBV6-2/TRBV6-3	TRBJ2-1	few	TRBD1	CASSWTGGSYNEQFF	TGTGCCAGCAGTTGGACAGGGGGCTCCTACAATGAGCAGTTCTTC
TRBV27	TRBJ2-5	-	-	CASRREETQYF	TGTGCCAGCAGGAGAGAAGAGACCCAGTACTTC
TRBV12-3/TRBV12-4	TRBJ2-2	-	TRBD2	CASTAGGAFRELFF	TGTGCCAGCACCGCGGGGGGGGCCTTTAGGGAGCTGTTTTTT
TRBV7-8	TRBJ2-7	few	-	CASSVTGLSYEQYF	TGTGCCAGCAGCGTAACAGGGCTATCCTACGAGCAGTACTTC
TRBV5-6	TRBJ2-6	-	-	CASSSLNTLSSGANVLTF	TGTGCCAGCAGCTCTCTCAACACACTAAGCTCTGGGGCCAACGTCCTGACTTTC
TRBV28	TRBJ2-3	-	TRBD1	CASSPPGTVYTDTQYF	TGTGCCAGCAGTCCCCCCGGGACAGTATACACAGATACGCAGTATTTT
TRBV20-1	TRBJ1-5	-	-	CSATTIEGYSNQPQHF	TGCAGTGCTACAACGATCGAGGGGTATAGCAATCAGCCCCAGCATTTT
TRBV12-3/TRBV12-4	TRBJ2-1	many	-	CASSLREQFF	TGTGCCAGCAGTTTGAGGGAGCAGTTCTTC
TRBV7-6	TRBJ1-4	-	-	CASSLQAAPSVGELFF	TGTGCCAGCAGCTTACAAGCGGCCCCGTCGGTCGGGGAACTGTTTTTT
TRBV4-1	TRBJ2-3	-	-	CASRLGATSTDTQYF	TGCGCCAGCAGGCTGGGGGCCACTAGCACAGATACGCAGTATTTT
TRBV19	TRBJ2-3	-	-	CASSSAMDTQYF	TGTGCCAGTAGTTCCGCTATGGATACGCAGTATTTT
TRBV7-6	TRBJ2-7	-	-	CASSFSGGGEQYF	TGTGCCAGCAGCTTTTCCGGTGGCGGCGAGCAGTACTTC
TRBV19	TRBJ2-1	-	TRBD2	CASSSLADYNEQFF	TGTGCCAGTAGTAGTCTAGCGGATTACAATGAGCAGTTCTTC
TRBV2	TRBJ2-7	many	TRBD1	CASSEIPGQGNSYEQYF	TGTGCCAGCAGTGAAATTCCGGGACAGGGGAACTCCTACGAGCAGTACTTC
TRBV14	TRBJ2-5	-	-	CASSRGGRAQETQYF	TGTGCCAGCAGCCGGGGTGGAAGGGCCCAGGAGACCCAGTACTTC
TRBV5-1	TRBJ2-7	-	TRBD2	CASSFFRSSGGSYEQYF	TGCGCCAGCAGCTTTTTTCGCTCTAGCGGGGGGTCCTACGAGCAGTACTTC
TRBV2	TRBJ2-1	few	TRBD2	CASSQREGYNEQFF	TGTGCCAGCAGTCAGCGGGAGGGCTACAATGAGCAGTTCTTC
TRBV4-2	TRBJ2-7	-	TRBD1	CASSQAGTGTGFNEQYF	TGTGCCAGCAGCCAAGCTGGGACAGGGACGGGGTTCAACGAGCAGTACTTC
TRBV27	TRBJ1-1	few	-	CASSYWSNTEAFF	TGTGCCAGCAGTTACTGGTCGAACACTGAAGCTTTCTTT
TRBV6-2/TRBV6-3	TRBJ2-7	-	-	CASTKDGPRRHYEQYF	TGTGCCAGCACCAAAGATGGACCACGCCGGCACTACGAGCAGTACTTC
TRBV30	TRBJ1-5	-	-	CAWSSGVGSNQPQHF	TGTGCCTGGAGTTCCGGGGTAGGGAGCAATCAGCCCCAGCATTTT
TRBV20-1	TRBJ2-7	few	TRBD1	CSAREGTDFYEQYF	TGCAGTGCTAGAGAGGGGACAGACTTCTACGAGCAGTACTTC
TRBV4-2	TRBJ2-7	-	TRBD2	CASSPLAGESYEQYF	TGTGCCAGCAGCCCACTAGCGGGGGAGTCCTACGAGCAGTACTTC
TRBV12-3/TRBV12-4	TRBJ2-1	few	-	CASSGPAVEQFF	TGTGCCAGCAGTGGACCTGCGGTTGAGCAGTTCTTC